This entry concerns a single T cell receptor (beta chain). Its specificity is not known. The data derive from a study of blood T cells in healthy people across ages. Germline V CDR1 and CDR2: DFQATT, SNEGSKA (reference sequence). The length of the CDR3 is 16 residues. The germline V and J ends were trimmed by 6 bases and 0 bases, with 17 bases remaining between them. Using a J-beta primer mix together with a sample-barcoded 5' primer, a second PCR was run for about 7 to 12 cycles. One entry per CDR3 protein results from TCRdb running MiXCR on the 5' RACE reads. The sample consists of hundreds of thousands of distinct CDR3 sequences, approximately 25% of them appearing once. Notes on the study in general: Relative to aged donors, long-lived donors carried more naive CD4+ cells and displayed higher diversity. Diversity was estimated from one million T cells, and these estimates were considered underestimates.

This sample also belongs to another study, concerning T cells of mothers and their children. That paper states: Added by the second PCR's M1S primer were sample barcodes and 2-4 random nucleotides.

The chain uses TRBV20-1 and TRBJ1-4, with a tentative D call TRBD1 (6 bases). The sequencing sample was made of blood. The receptor was derived from a boy younger than 18 in good health. The CDR3 spells CSAATQGPPTNEKLFF. DNA for the CDR3: TGCAGTGCAGCAACACAGGGACCACCAACTAATGAAAAACTGTTTTTT.